This T cell receptor beta chain derives from a study of response to subunit inactivated influenza vaccine. TCRdb passed the RT-PCR reads through MiXCR, listing each CDR3 protein once. The sample has about 540,000 distinct CDR3 sequences, roughly a quarter seen once. This sample was shared with a second study, whose subject was T cells expressing NK-cell markers. According to that study: Making the TCR beta cDNA relied on 5'RACE template switching with UMIs.

Sequenced material: CD4+ T cells sorted from PBMCs, taken roughly 12 days after vaccination. This sequence was found in a man aged 50 to 59 who received an inactivated influenza vaccine.

CDR3 sequence: CASTITGFGQYF. As DNA, the CDR3 is TGTGCCAGCACCATAACAGGGTTTGGTCAGTACTTC. The V and J genes are TRBV2 and TRBJ2-4; TRBD1 might be the D (6 bases). The CDR3 sequence is 12 residues long. Trimming stripped 7 bases from V and 12 bases from J, with 16 bases between. CDR1 SNHLY and CDR2 FYNNEI come from the germline V gene.